These 30 T cell receptor beta chains came from one sample sequenced in a study of T cell changes during pregnancy in multiple sclerosis. The assay was immunoSEQ multiplex PCR, and TCRdb's table has in-frame clones only and misses some. The table has tens of thousands of clones, over 90% seen once. The sequencing used CD4+ T cells from peripheral blood mononuclear cells, collected in the second trimester of pregnancy. The receptors shown here come from a female donor with multiple sclerosis, enrolled in a pregnancy study.

The chain combines TRBV28 with TRBJ2-7, with a possible D match to TRBD1 (5 bases). This CDR3 has 13 amino acids. Germline-derived CDR1 and CDR2 are MDHEN and SYDVKM. V lost 5 bases and J lost 2, with 10 bases in between. The chain's CDR3 is CASSPTGTYEQYF. As DNA, the CDR3 is TGTGCCAGCAGTCCAACAGGAACCTACGAGCAGTACTTC. Drawing the rest from reference TRBV28 and TRBJ2-7, the complete variable domain is DVKVTQSSRYLVKRTGEKVFLECVQDMDHENMFWYRQDPGLGLRLIYFSYDVKMKEKGDIPEGYSVSREKKERFSLILESASTNQTSMYLCASSPTGTYEQYFGPGTRLTVT.

This rearrangement joins TRBV6-6 to TRBJ1-1, with D hard to call. V was clipped by 2 bases and J by 5 bases, with 12 bases between them. Looked up from germline, CDR1 is MNHNY and CDR2 is SVGAGI (reference sequence). The CDR3 consists of 14 residues. The CDR3, as DNA: TGTGCCAGCAGTTACGGAGGGTCACTGACTGAAGCTTTCTTT. Its translation is CASSYGGSLTEAFF.

This clone appeared a few times. The V gene is TRBV2, the J gene TRBJ1-1; D is perhaps TRBD1 (6 bases). This CDR3 has 15 amino acids. The germline V gene has CDR1 SNHLY and CDR2 FYNNEI. Trimming took off 0 bases at V and 4 bases at J, with 12 bases between the two ends. DNA of the CDR3: TGTGCCAGCAGTGAAGCGAGGGGGGGAGGCACTGAAGCTTTCTTT. It specifies CASSEARGGGTEAFF.

The V gene is TRBV7-2, the J gene TRBJ1-4, with 7 bases matching TRBD1. The CDR3 is made up of 15 amino acids. Germline V gives CDR1 SGHTA, CDR2 FQGNSA. V dropped 5 bases and J dropped 0; count of bases not matched to a gene: 3. The CDR3 protein is CASSTTGSTNEKLFF. The CDR3 DNA sequence: TGTGCCAGCAGCACGACAGGGTCAACTAATGAAAAACTGTTTTTT.

This rearrangement joins TRBV27 to TRBJ1-1; D possibly corresponds to TRBD1 (5 bases). V lost 5 bases to trimming and J lost 4 bases, with 14 bases between them. The CDR3 extends over 14 amino acids. Germline V lookup: CDR1 MNHEY, CDR2 SMNVEV (reference sequence). DNA of the CDR3: TGTGCCAGCAGTCGGACACTAGCGAGCACTGAAGCTTTCTTT. Translated: CASSRTLASTEAFF.

The gene calls are TRBV10-3 and TRBJ1-2; TRBD1 is a possible D gene (6 bases). The CDR3 is 15 residues long. The germline V gene has CDR1 ENHRY and CDR2 SYGVKD. Deletions cut 4 bases from V and 0 bases from J, with 12 bases between. The CDR3 coding sequence is TGTGCCATCAGTGCCACGGGACAACCTAACTATGGCTACACCTTC. Protein: CAISATGQPNYGYTF.

The rearrangement links TRBV9 to TRBJ2-1; a possible D gene is TRBD2 (6 bases). Per germline, CDR1 SGDLS and CDR2 YYNGEE. V lost 0 bases and J lost 7, with 8 bases in between. This CDR3 is built from 13 residues. Written as DNA, the CDR3 is TGTGCCAGCAGCGTAGACAGCGGGAATGAGCAGTTCTTC. Its translation is CASSVDSGNEQFF.

The chain has TRBV6-1 and TRBJ1-3, with 10 positions matching TRBD1. The CDR3 has 14 residues. Germline-derived CDR1 and CDR2 are MNHNS and SASEGT. V was clipped by 3 bases and J by 7 bases; unmatched bases: 3. The CDR3 is CASSDQGQGNTIYF. The CDR3 nucleotides are TGTGCCAGCAGTGATCAGGGACAGGGGAACACCATATATTTT.

The rearrangement joins TRBV7-2 to TRBJ2-3, with 14 positions matching TRBD2. The CDR3 runs to 18 residues. Losses at the gene ends were 0 bases for V and 5 bases for J; bases not matched to a gene: 7. CDR1 and CDR2 (germline): SGHTA, FQGNSA. CDR3 in amino acids: CASSLAGLAGGGVDTQYF. In DNA, the CDR3 is TGTGCCAGCAGCTTAGCCGGACTAGCGGGGGGCGGGGTAGATACGCAGTATTTT.

CDR3 nucleotides: TGCGCCAGCAGCCGGACAGTCTACGAGCAGTACTTC. Encoded protein: CASSRTVYEQYF. The V gene is TRBV5-1, the J gene TRBJ2-7; possibly TRBD1 for D (6 bases). Between the trimmed V and J ends, which lost 4 bases and 3 bases, there was a span of 8 bases. The CDR3 length is 12 residues. Germline CDR1 reads SGHRS; CDR2 reads YFSETQ.

The genes are TRBV7-6 and TRBJ1-1; TRBD1 matches 7 bases. Germline V gives CDR1 SGHVS, CDR2 FNYEAQ. The CDR3 runs 14 residues. After removal of 3 bases from V and 4 bases from J, the junction contained 5 bases not matched to a gene. The CDR3 sequence is CASSFEGAPTEAFF. For the CDR3, the DNA is TGTGCCAGCAGCTTCGAGGGGGCGCCCACTGAAGCTTTCTTT.

This clone was detected only once. The chain employs TRBV11-3 and TRBJ2-2, with D possibly matching TRBD1 (6 bases). CDR1 SGHNT and CDR2 YENEEA come from the germline V gene. The CDR3 has 15 amino acids. V gave up 0 bases and J gave up 4 bases, with 9 bases separating them. The CDR3 spells CASSLDLGATGELFF. CDR3 coding DNA: TGTGCCAGCAGCTTAGATTTGGGGGCCACCGGGGAGCTGTTTTTT.

The genes are TRBV9 and TRBJ2-6; D may be TRBD1 (5 bases). The ends were cut back, 7 bases at V and 0 bases at J, with 11 bases in the middle. The length of the CDR3 is 15 residues. The V gene's germline CDR1 is SGDLS and CDR2 YYNGEE. CDR3 loop: CASGRGFSGANVLTF. The CDR3 DNA sequence: TGTGCCAGCGGTAGGGGTTTCTCTGGGGCCAACGTCCTGACTTTC. The full variable domain, completed using reference TRBV9 and TRBJ2-6, is DSGVTQTPKHLITATGQRVTLRCSPRSGDLSVYWYQQSLDQGLQFLIQYYNGEERAKGNILERFSAQQFPDLHSELNLSSLELGDSALYFCASGRGFSGANVLTFGAGSRLTVL.

The V call is TRBV7-2, the J call TRBJ2-2; D may be TRBD1 (6 bases). This CDR3 contains 14 residues. The germline CDR1 and CDR2 sequences are SGHTA and FQGNSA. The V gene lost 5 bases and the J gene lost 4 bases, with 11 bases spanning the gap. The CDR3 nucleotides read TGTGCCAGCAGCCCGGAAGGGGGCACCGGGGAGCTGTTTTTT. Amino acids: CASSPEGGTGELFF.

Here the CDR3 reads CSARQGHGAFF. The DNA for the CDR3 is TGCAGTGCTAGACAGGGACACGGAGCTTTCTTT. This chain uses TRBV20-1 with TRBJ1-1; D might be TRBD1 (6 bases). Between the trimmed V and J ends, which lost 2 bases and 10 bases, there was a span of 11 bases. This CDR3 is built from 11 residues. CDR1 DFQATT and CDR2 SNEGSKA come from the germline V gene (reference sequence).

The chain uses TRBV27 and TRBJ1-2, with 8 bases lining up with TRBD1. Germline V gives CDR1 MNHEY, CDR2 SMNVEV (reference sequence). The CDR3 is 13 residues long. V dropped 6 bases and J dropped 2; count of bases not matched to a gene: 2. The CDR3: CASRRTGNYGYTF. DNA for the CDR3: TGTGCCAGCAGACGGACAGGGAACTATGGCTACACCTTC.

This clone has a single count. The chain has TRBV5-1 and TRBJ2-7; D perhaps matches TRBD2 (7 bases). CDR1 and CDR2 (germline): SGHRS, YFSETQ. V gave up 0 bases and J gave up 4 bases, with 11 bases separating them. The length of the CDR3 is 14 residues. The CDR3 DNA reads as TGCGCCAGCAGCTTGGAGGGGGGGAGGTACGAGCAGTACTTC. It encodes CASSLEGGRYEQYF.

This clone was detected a few times. The rearrangement links TRBV5-4 to TRBJ1-1, with 7 nucleotides matching TRBD1. With V trimmed by 4 bases and J by 0 bases, 6 bases remained unmatched. This CDR3 is 15 amino acids long. CDR1 and CDR2 from the germline V gene are SGHNT and YYREEE (reference sequence). CDR3 nucleotides: TGTGCCAGCAGCCCCCGACAGGGACTGAACACTGAAGCTTTCTTT. It codes for CASSPRQGLNTEAFF.

Only one count was recorded for this clone. The gene calls are TRBV4-1 and TRBJ2-3; TRBD1 matches at 7 bases. The CDR3 is made up of 15 amino acids. Germline assignment: CDR1 MGHRA and CDR2 YSYEKL. With 3 bases clipped from V and 6 bases from J, the junction kept 9 bases outside the gene matches. CDR3 amino acids: CASSHDRVISDTQYF. The CDR3 nucleotides read TGCGCCAGCAGCCACGACAGGGTTATTTCGGATACGCAGTATTTT.

V is TRBV18 and J is TRBJ2-6; tentative D call: TRBD2 (5 bases). The CDR3 runs 16 residues. Germline CDR1 and CDR2: KGHSH and LQKENI. V was cut by 6 bases and J by 0 bases, with 12 bases left in between. CDR3 nucleotides: TGTGCCAGCTCTCCGACGGGAAGCTCTGGGGCCAACGTCCTGACTTTC. The encoded protein is CASSPTGSSGANVLTF.

V gene TRBV11-3 combines with J gene TRBJ2-2, with 14 bases matching TRBD2. The CDR3 extends over 17 amino acids. V was pared by 5 bases and J by 5 bases, with 7 bases of the junction left unmatched. Looked up from germline, CDR1 is SGHNT and CDR2 is YENEEA. CDR3 residues: CASSRGLAGGTTGELFF. CDR3 DNA sequence: TGTGCCAGCAGCCGCGGACTAGCGGGAGGCACGACCGGGGAGCTGTTTTTT.

V gene TRBV20-1 combines with J gene TRBJ2-7; D ambiguous. The V gene's germline CDR1 is DFQATT and CDR2 SNEGSKA (reference sequence). The V and J ends lost 5 bases and 3 bases respectively, with 8 bases between them. The CDR3 is made up of 11 amino acids. The CDR3 loop reads CSARRYYEQYF. The CDR3 bases are TGCAGTGCTCGCCGGTACTACGAGCAGTACTTC.

The V call is TRBV29-1, the J call TRBJ1-2; D is uncertain. V was clipped by 1 base and J by 8 bases, with 14 bases between them. The CDR3 totals 13 residues. The germline CDR1 and CDR2 sequences are SQVTM and ANQGSEA. The CDR3 here is CSVEVLLAMGYTF. The CDR3 bases are TGCAGCGTTGAAGTTCTCCTTGCTATGGGCTACACCTTC.

This chain connects TRBV6-5 to TRBJ1-2, with unresolved D. V lost 6 bases, J lost 8 bases, and 22 bases lay in between. CDR3 length: 15 residues. The germline CDR1 and CDR2 sequences are MNHEY and SVGAGI. CDR3 protein: CASRPSARYNGGYTF. CDR3 bases: TGTGCCAGCAGGCCCTCGGCCAGGTATAATGGAGGCTACACCTTC.

The V call is TRBV19, the J call TRBJ1-3, with D maybe TRBD1 (6 bases). Germline-derived CDR1 and CDR2 are LNHDA and SQIVND (reference sequence). There are 14 residues in the CDR3. Trimming pared 7 bases from V and 0 bases from J, leaving 10 bases between. CDR3 in amino acids: CASTRDTSGNTIYF. Written as DNA, the CDR3 is TGTGCCAGTACTAGGGACACCTCTGGAAACACCATATATTTT.

The chain carries TRBV6-5 and TRBJ1-6; D gene unclear. Germline lookup yields CDR1 MNHEY and CDR2 SVGAGI. The V and J ends lost 6 bases and 5 bases respectively, with 5 bases between them. The CDR3 runs 12 residues. For the CDR3, the DNA is TGTGCCAGCAGCCCTAATAATTCACCCCTCCACTTT. This codes for CASSPNNSPLHF.

CDR3 sequence reads: CASSQANNPGTSLTDTQYF. The CDR3 DNA follows: TGCGCCAGCAGCCAAGCAAATAATCCCGGGACTAGCCTCACAGATACGCAGTATTTT. The chain recombines TRBV4-1 with TRBJ2-3; 9 nucleotides line up with TRBD2. There are 19 residues in the CDR3. V shed 1 base, J shed 2 bases, and the junction held 13 bases outside the gene matches. Germline V gives CDR1 MGHRA, CDR2 YSYEKL.

The V gene is TRBV15, the J gene TRBJ2-7; 10 positions match TRBD1. After removal of 2 bases from V and 5 bases from J, the junction contained 9 bases not matched to a gene. Germline V gene data show CDR1 as LNHNV and CDR2 as YYDKDF (reference sequence). The CDR3 covers 16 residues. CDR3 DNA sequence: TGTGCCACCAGCAGACACCCGACAGGGGGCTGGGACGAGCAGTACTTC. Translation gives CATSRHPTGGWDEQYF.

CDR3 loop: CASSWGLGGTDTQYF. CDR3 DNA: TGTGCCAGCAGCTGGGGACTGGGGGGCACAGATACGCAGTATTTT. The chain uses TRBV5-4 and TRBJ2-3; tentatively, D is TRBD2 (6 bases). CDR1 is SGHNT, CDR2 YYREEE, per germline (reference sequence). The CDR3 is 15 residues long. Trimming cost V 3 bases and J 1 base, with 12 bases left between them. Full variable domain (remainder filled in from reference TRBV5-4 and TRBJ2-3): ETGVTQSPTHLIKTRGQQVTLRCSSQSGHNTVSWYQQALGQGPQFIFQYYREEENGRGNFPPRFSGLQFPNYSSELNVNALELDDSALYLCASSWGLGGTDTQYFGPGTRLTVL.

The chain has TRBV9 and TRBJ2-1; TRBD2 agrees at 10 bases. Unmatched junction bases numbered 13, after V lost 0 bases and J lost 10 bases. The CDR3 length is 17 residues. Germline V gives CDR1 SGDLS, CDR2 YYNGEE. The CDR3 nucleotides read TGTGCCAGCAGCGTAGGAATGTTGGCTAGCGGGAGTAGGGAGCAGTTCTTC. This sequence encodes CASSVGMLASGSREQFF.